The rows below give T cell receptor beta chains drawn from one sample of a study of OX40 agonist ivuxolimab in advanced cancers. Profiling relied on immunoSEQ multiplex PCR, and the TCRdb table lists in-frame clones only, not all of them. Among over 35,000 clones listed, around 89% were seen once. The sequences come from CD4+ or CD8+ T cells sorted from blood, collected in a trial of the OX40 agonist ivuxolimab. The origin of the receptors is an adult with an advanced solid tumor such as melanoma, head and neck, liver or kidney cancer. Both conserved end residues are part of each CDR3. A D gene is named only where the DNA matches it firmly. Only part of the rows carry a size: once, few, many, or a class if the clone is expanded.

d_call j_call v_call clone_size cdr3_nt cdr3_aa
TRBD1 TRBJ2-1 TRBV7-2 - TGTGCCAGCAGCTTAGTCGACAGGGGGGGTAATGAGCAGTTCTTC CASSLVDRGGNEQFF
- TRBJ1-5 TRBV15 few TGTGCCACCAGCAGAGTGAGGGCAGCTCAGCCCCAGCATTTT CATSRVRAAQPQHF
TRBD1 TRBJ2-7 TRBV5-4 - TGTGCCAGCAGCTCTACAGGACAGGCCTACGAGCAGTACTTC CASSSTGQAYEQYF
- TRBJ1-5 TRBV5-5 - TGTGCCAGCAGCTATGGCGTGTCAGGGCGCAGCAATCAGCCCCAGCATTTT CASSYGVSGRSNQPQHF
- TRBJ2-7 TRBV6-5 - TGTGCCAGCAGTTTCGGAAGCTCCTACGAGCAGTACTTC CASSFGSSYEQYF
- TRBJ2-1 TRBV14 - TGTGCCAGCAGCCAAGATCGGCAGGAGGCCCCTCCCCCAGATCTCGGCAATGAGCAGTTCTTC CASSQDRQEAPPPDLGNEQFF
- TRBJ2-2 TRBV9 - TGTGCCAGCAGCGTAGCGGGGGGCGGGACCGGGGAGCTGTTTTTT CASSVAGGGTGELFF
- TRBJ2-7 TRBV19 - TGTGCCAGTAGTATAAGTGTCGGCGAGCAGTACTTC CASSISVGEQYF
- TRBJ1-1 TRBV19 - TGTGCCAGTACCCAATTCGCCCAGGAGTGGGCGAGCACTGAAGCTTTCTTT CASTQFAQEWASTEAFF
- TRBJ2-7 TRBV9 - TGTGCCAGCAGCCCTCTCTACGAGCAGTACTTC CASSPLYEQYF
- TRBJ2-1 TRBV9 - TGTGCCAGCAGCGACTCCTACAATGAGCAGTTCTTC CASSDSYNEQFF
- TRBJ1-2 TRBV5-6 - TGTGCCAGCAGCTTGGATGGGACACCCCGGGGGGGCTACACCTTC CASSLDGTPRGGYTF
TRBD2 TRBJ2-3 TRBV6-1 - TGTGCCAGCAGTGATGGGTCGTTGGGCGGGGGTGCAGATACGCAGTATTTT CASSDGSLGGGADTQYF
TRBD2 TRBJ2-4 TRBV27 once TGTGCCAGCACCCCTAGGGCGGGAGGGCCGATAGGTGCAAAAAACATTCAGTACTTC CASTPRAGGPIGAKNIQYF
TRBD1 TRBJ2-3 TRBV27 once TGTGCCAGCAGATCAAACAGGGGCCCCACAGATACGCAGTATTTT CASRSNRGPTDTQYF
TRBD1 TRBJ2-5 TRBV27 - TGTGCCAGCAGTGGACAGGGGCATCAAGAGACCCAGTACTTC CASSGQGHQETQYF
- TRBJ1-5 TRBV4-3 - TGCGCCAGCAGCCAAGATTCCGGGGTGAACAATCAGCCCCAGCATTTT CASSQDSGVNNQPQHF
TRBD1 TRBJ1-4 TRBV27 - TGTGCCAGCAGTTCAACAGGGGTCCGGTTAGGGGAACTGTTTTTT CASSSTGVRLGELFF
- TRBJ1-1 TRBV9 - TGTGCCAGCAGCGACAGGGCGGACACTGAAGCTTTCTTT CASSDRADTEAFF
TRBD2 TRBJ2-7 TRBV4-2 few TGTGCCAGCAGCCAAGAGGAACTAGCGGGGGATTCCTACGAGCAGTACTTC CASSQEELAGDSYEQYF
- TRBJ2-1 TRBV7-2 - TGTGCCAGCAGCCCACCCCCAGCTTACAATGAGCAGTTCTTC CASSPPPAYNEQFF
TRBD1 TRBJ1-2 TRBV6-6 - TGTGCCAGCAGTTACCAGGGGGGCAGCGACTATGGCTACACCTTC CASSYQGGSDYGYTF
- TRBJ1-2 TRBV5-8 - TGTGCCAGCAGCTTGGGACAGCTGAACTATGGCTACACCTTC CASSLGQLNYGYTF
- TRBJ2-7 TRBV19 - TGTGCCAGTAGTACCCCATCTTACGAGCAGTACTTC CASSTPSYEQYF
- TRBJ1-5 TRBV19 - TGTGCCAGTAGCCACCGGGTCTATAGCAATCAGCCCCAGCATTTT CASSHRVYSNQPQHF
- TRBJ1-1 TRBV19 few TGTGCCAGTATATCGGGGATCACTGAAGCTTTCTTT CASISGITEAFF
TRBD2 TRBJ2-4 TRBV29-1 once TGCAGCGTTGAAGGGGCTACTAGCGGAAGTATAGCCAAAAACATTCAGTACTTC CSVEGATSGSIAKNIQYF
- TRBJ2-2 TRBV6-4 few TGTGCCAGCAGCCTCAATCAGGGGCGGGCCACCGGGGAGCTGTTTTTT CASSLNQGRATGELFF
TRBD1 TRBJ2-1 TRBV13 - TGTGCCAGCAGCTCCGGCCTAGCGGACAGGGGCTCCAATGAGCAGTTCTTC CASSSGLADRGSNEQFF
TRBD1 TRBJ1-1 TRBV19 - TGTGCCAGTAGTATATCTTCGACAGGGGCTTTTAGGAAAGCTTTCTTT CASSISSTGAFRKAFF
- TRBJ2-7 TRBV6-5 - TGTGCCAGCACCCTAGGGACGGGGTCCTCCTACGAGCAGTACTTC CASTLGTGSSYEQYF
- TRBJ1-2 TRBV30 - TGTGCCTGGAGTGTAACGGGGTTAGCTAACTATGGCTACACCTTC CAWSVTGLANYGYTF
TRBD2 TRBJ2-1 TRBV28 - TGTGCCAGCAGTAGGCCTTCAGGGCTAGCGGGGGTCGGCAACAATGAGCAGTTCTTC CASSRPSGLAGVGNNEQFF
- TRBJ2-7 TRBV28 - TGTGCCAGCAGAATAACGAATCCACCTCTCCCCTACGAGCAGTACTTC CASRITNPPLPYEQYF
- TRBJ2-2 TRBV11-2 - TGTGCCAGCAGCTTAGACCTCCTAACCGGGGAGCTGTTTTTT CASSLDLLTGELFF
- TRBJ2-2 TRBV28 - TGTGCCAGCAGTTTATATGGCAGAAGGAACACCGGGGAGCTGTTTTTT CASSLYGRRNTGELFF